The 26 T cell receptor beta chains given below trace back to one sample, sequenced in a study of CD8+CD57+ T cells in acquired aplastic anemia. TCR beta VDJ combinations and CDR3 sequences were profiled from genomic DNA. TCRdb called the reads again in MiXCR, with one record for every CDR3 protein. The data contain more than 100,000 distinct CDR3 sequences, 48% of them singletons. Specimen: sorted CD4+, CD8+, or CD8+CD57+ T cells (not recorded which) from PBMCs. Source of these receptors: a human donor in good health, serving as a control.

This clonotype was seen at least ten times. The V gene is TRBV7-8, the J gene TRBJ1-5; TRBD1 is a possible D gene (5 bases). This CDR3 is 14 amino acids long. V dropped 1 base and J dropped 5 bases, with 9 bases sitting between them. CDR1 is SGHVS and CDR2 is FQNEAQ in the germline V gene. The CDR3 loop is CASSLGGIDQPQHF. DNA for the CDR3: TGTGCCAGCAGCTTAGGGGGGATTGATCAGCCCCAGCATTTT.

This clonotype was detected only a few times. The CDR3 sequence: CASSRPGQGAGGELFF. The DNA of the CDR3 is TGTGCCAGCAGTCGCCCGGGACAGGGGGCTGGCGGGGAGCTGTTTTTT. The V call is TRBV2, the J call TRBJ2-2, with TRBD1 matching over 12 bases. CDR1 SNHLY and CDR2 FYNNEI come from the germline V gene. After removal of 5 bases from V and 7 bases from J, the junction contained 8 bases not matched to a gene. This CDR3 is built from 16 residues.

This chain links TRBV2 with TRBJ2-7; D assignment may be TRBD1 or TRBD2 (5 bases each). V was shortened by 8 bases and J by 2 bases, with 13 bases between the two germline ends. Germline V CDR1 and CDR2: SNHLY, FYNNEI. The CDR3 is 13 amino acids. The CDR3 loop is CASVGTAAYEQYF. CDR3 DNA: TGTGCCAGCGTTGGGACGGCCGCCTACGAGCAGTACTTC.

The CDR3 spells CASRAGWDTGELFF. The CDR3 DNA is TGTGCCAGTCGGGCGGGGTGGGACACCGGGGAGCTGTTTTTT. The chain joins TRBV19 to TRBJ2-2; weak D call: TRBD2 (6 bases). V dropped 8 bases and J dropped 3 bases, with 13 bases sitting between them. This CDR3 is 14 amino acids long. CDR1 and CDR2 (germline): LNHDA, SQIVND (reference sequence). Complete variable domain (other parts from reference TRBV19 and TRBJ2-2): DGGITQSPKYLFRKEGQNVTLSCEQNLNHDAMYWYRQDPGQGLRLIYYSQIVNDFQKGDIAEGYSVSREKKESFPLTVTSAQKNPTAFYLCASRAGWDTGELFFGEGSRLTVL.

The rearrangement joins TRBV7-3 to TRBJ2-2; TRBD2 matches at 8 bases. Unmatched junction bases numbered 7, after V lost 6 bases and J lost 1 base. Germline V lookup: CDR1 SGHTA, CDR2 FQGTGA. This CDR3 is built from 16 residues. CDR3 loop: CASRPGGAQNTGELFF. CDR3 in DNA: TGTGCCAGCAGACCCGGGGGGGCCCAGAACACCGGGGAGCTGTTTTTT.

DNA for the CDR3: TGTGCCAGCAGCGCAGGTGACAGCAATCAGCCCCAGCATTTT. It is translated as CASSAGDSNQPQHF. The chain combines TRBV7-9 with TRBJ1-5; D uncertain. Germline V CDR1 and CDR2: SEHNR, FQNEAQ (reference sequence). The CDR3 is made up of 14 amino acids. Trimming removed 5 bases at V and 1 base at J, with 9 bases between.

On this clonotype itself: A much bigger clone sits one base away, suggesting this may be a read error. Here the CDR3 omits its conserved ending phenylalanine or tryptophan, so a read error is the likely source. The chain recombines TRBV27 with TRBJ2-3; the match to TRBD1 covers 7 bases. Looked up from germline, CDR1 is MNHEY and CDR2 is SMNVEV (reference sequence). This CDR3 contains 16 residues. Germline trimming cut 4 bases from V and 3 bases from J; bases unmatched to any gene: 10. CDR3 nucleotide sequence: TGTGCCAGCAGTTCACCACAGGGGTCGGGGACAGATACGCAGTATTCT. It codes for CASSSPQGSGTDTQYS.

The chain links TRBV10-3 to TRBJ1-2; 10 bases line up with TRBD1. CDR1 and CDR2 from the germline V gene are ENHRY and SYGVKD. The V gene end was trimmed by 7 bases and the J gene end by 2 bases; junction bases not matched to a gene: 7. This CDR3 is 15 amino acids long. CDR3 sequence reads: CAITQGGQGNYGYTF. As DNA, the CDR3 is TGTGCCATCACCCAAGGGGGACAGGGGAACTATGGCTACACCTTC.

This clonotype showed up many times. V gene TRBV19 combines with J gene TRBJ2-7; 9 nucleotides line up with TRBD1. Germline V gene data show CDR1 as LNHDA and CDR2 as SQIVND (reference sequence). The J segment lost 5 bases and the V segment lost 4 bases, leaving 9 bases of the junction unmatched. This CDR3 region has 15 residues. The CDR3 loop is CASSTPGQGANEQYF. The CDR3 nucleotides read TGTGCCAGTAGTACGCCGGGACAGGGAGCGAACGAGCAGTACTTC.

The chain carries TRBV7-3 and TRBJ1-1; D is unclear. Germline CDR1 is SGHTA and CDR2 is FQGTGA. V was trimmed by 5 bases and J by 1 base, leaving 8 bases between them. The CDR3 spans 13 residues. This CDR3 reads CASSAQENTEAFF. In DNA form, the CDR3 reads TGTGCCAGCAGCGCTCAGGAGAACACTGAAGCTTTCTTT. The whole variable domain, filled in from reference TRBV7-3 and TRBJ1-1, reads GAGVSQTPSNKVTEKGKYVELRCDPISGHTALYWYRQSLGQGPEFLIYFQGTGAADDSGLPNDRFFAVRPEGSVSTLKIQRTERGDSAVYLCASSAQENTEAFFGQGTRLTVV.

CDR3 nucleotides: TGTGCCAGCAGCAAGAGGGCAGGGAGTACCTACGAGCAGTACTTC. This sequence encodes CASSKRAGSTYEQYF. V and J are TRBV19 and TRBJ2-1, with D possibly called TRBD1 or TRBD2 (5 bases each). Gene TRBJ2-7 matches the end of the DNA better, so the J call may be wrong. CDR1 is LNHDA, CDR2 SQIVND, per germline (reference sequence). There are 15 residues in the CDR3.

The table lists this clonotype with a few counts. The V gene is TRBV29-1, the J gene TRBJ2-1; 10 bases line up with TRBD1. The germline V gene has CDR1 SQVTM and CDR2 ANQGSEA. Trimming cost V 5 bases and J 6 bases; bases outside gene matches: 7. CDR3 size: 14 residues. CDR3 DNA sequence: TGCAGCGTTCCTGACAGGGGGCGAGTCAATGAGCAGTTCTTC. This translates into CSVPDRGRVNEQFF.

This clonotype ranks as medium-sized. The chain employs TRBV24-1 and TRBJ2-1, with 7 bases fitting TRBD2. In germline, CDR1 is KGHDR, CDR2 SFDVKD. CDR3 size: 14 residues. The V and J ends lost 7 bases and 4 bases, in that order; junction bases with no gene match: 6. The CDR3 reads CATSASGKYNEQFF. As DNA, the CDR3 is TGTGCCACCAGCGCTAGCGGCAAATACAATGAGCAGTTCTTC.

This clonotype was detected ten times or more. The CDR3 region is CASSSLGGGYEQYF. The CDR3 DNA is TGTGCCAGTAGTTCGCTTGGGGGGGGCTACGAGCAGTACTTC. The chain uses TRBV19 and TRBJ2-7; 7 bases agree with TRBD2. V dropped 5 bases and J dropped 3; count of bases not matched to a gene: 7. The CDR3 totals 14 residues. From germline, CDR1 is LNHDA and CDR2 SQIVND (reference sequence).

The J gene is TRBJ1-1, the V gene TRBV19; D call uncertain. The germline gives CDR1 LNHDA, CDR2 SQIVND (reference sequence). This CDR3 is 14 amino acids long. V was pared by 5 bases and J by 1 base, with 11 bases between. DNA for the CDR3: TGTGCCAGTAGTCCAAGGGAGGGGAACACTGAAGCTTTCTTT. Protein sequence: CASSPREGNTEAFF.

The sample holds many counts of this clonotype. The chain links TRBV12-3 or TRBV12-4 to TRBJ2-2, with D uncertain. The CDR3 sequence is 13 residues long. V was cut by 4 bases and J by 4 bases, with 7 bases left in between. The CDR3 DNA sequence: TGTGCCAGCAGTTCGCGCCTCACCGGGGAGCTGTTTTTT. This gives the protein CASSSRLTGELFF.

Comment on this clonotype: A read error is possible here, since a much larger clone lies one base away. The CDR3 here is CASSQGGPNYGYTF. The CDR3 nucleotides read TGTGCCAGCAGCCAAGGGGGGCCTAACTATGGCTACACCTTC. The chain carries TRBV7-2 and TRBJ1-2; maybe TRBD1 (6 bases). This CDR3 has 14 amino acids. Trimming shortened V by 5 bases and J by 0 bases, and 10 bases separated the two germline ends. Looked up from germline, CDR1 is SGHTA and CDR2 is FQGNSA.

The DNA for the CDR3 is TGTGCCAGCAGCTTAGGTCCGGGGGCTTCTAACTATGGCTACACCTTC. Residues: CASSLGPGASNYGYTF. The genes are TRBV11-2 and TRBJ1-2, with D possibly matching TRBD1 (6 bases). The germline V gene has CDR1 SGHAT and CDR2 FQNNGV. The CDR3 spans 16 residues. V was cut by 1 base and J by 0 bases, with 12 bases left in between.

In its sample, this clonotype was seen many times. The V and J genes are TRBV2 and TRBJ2-2, with 7 nucleotides matching TRBD1. The CDR3 is 18 residues long. Germline CDR1 and CDR2: SNHLY and FYNNEI. Trimming at V came to 5 bases and at J to 4 bases, leaving 16 bases not matched to a gene. CDR3: CASSSQTGLALVTGELFF. The CDR3 coding sequence is TGTGCCAGCAGTAGCCAGACAGGGTTGGCGTTGGTCACCGGGGAGCTGTTTTTT.

This clonotype was detected ten times or more. V usage is TRBV3-1 and J usage is TRBJ1-4, with 9 bases lining up with TRBD1. Looked up from germline, CDR1 is LGHDT and CDR2 is YNNKEL (reference sequence). The J segment lost 8 bases and the V segment lost 5 bases, leaving 6 bases of the junction unmatched. CDR3 length equals 14 residues. This chain's CDR3 is CASSMGQGVEKLFF. For the CDR3, the DNA is TGTGCCAGCAGCATGGGACAGGGTGTAGAAAAACTGTTTTTT.

As concerns this clonotype: This may stem from a read error, because a much larger clone lies one nucleotide away. V usage is TRBV5-1 and J usage is TRBJ2-3, with D unclear. The germline CDR1 and CDR2 sequences are SGHRS and YFSETQ. The CDR3 contains 16 residues. Trimming removed 0 bases at V and 0 bases at J, with 11 bases between. The DNA for the CDR3 is TGCGCCAGCAGCTTGGGTGGGGAACGGAGCACAGATACGCAGTATTTT. Encoded protein: CASSLGGERSTDTQYF.

V usage is TRBV10-3 and J usage is TRBJ2-1; TRBD1 might be the D (5 bases). Germline CDR1 is ENHRY and CDR2 is SYGVKD. V was clipped by 3 bases and J by 6 bases, with 9 bases between them. The CDR3 extends over 13 amino acids. CDR3 region: CAISEAGSNEQFF. The CDR3 bases are TGTGCCATCAGTGAAGCAGGGTCCAATGAGCAGTTCTTC.

This clonotype showed up many times. The chain has TRBV6-2 or TRBV6-3 and TRBJ2-3; the match to TRBD2 covers 12 bases. Germline V lookup: CDR1 MNHEY, CDR2 SVGEGT. J lost 5 bases, V lost 1 base, and 7 bases had no gene match. The CDR3 length is 17 residues. This CDR3 reads CASSYLPSGGVRDTQYF. CDR3 bases: TGTGCCAGCAGTTACTTGCCTAGCGGGGGGGTCCGAGATACGCAGTATTTT.

Here the CDR3 reads CASSGQGSYGYTF. CDR3 coding DNA: TGTGCCAGCAGTGGACAGGGGAGCTATGGCTACACCTTC. The J gene is TRBJ1-2, the V gene TRBV2; 8 positions match TRBD1. With 4 bases clipped from V and 4 bases from J, the junction kept 2 bases outside the gene matches. The CDR3 runs to 13 residues. CDR1 and CDR2 (germline): SNHLY, FYNNEI.

This chain joins TRBV15 and TRBJ2-7; D not certain. The germline CDR1 and CDR2 sequences are LNHNV and YYDKDF (reference sequence). V shed 3 bases and J shed 5 bases, with 14 bases lying between them. This CDR3 has 14 amino acids. CDR3 in amino acids: CATSRGTARNEQYF. CDR3 in DNA: TGTGCCACCAGCAGGGGAACAGCTCGGAACGAGCAGTACTTC.

About this clonotype: The junction does not match germline at one end; this may be a read error. The chain employs TRBV24-1 and TRBJ1-5; TRBD1 aligns across 11 bases. Germline V gene lookup returns CDR1 KGHDR and CDR2 SFDVKD. This CDR3 is 14 amino acids long. Written as DNA, the CDR3 is TGCGCCACCTCTGGACAGGGGGCTAATCAGCCCCAGCATTTT. Translating gives CATSGQGANQPQHF.